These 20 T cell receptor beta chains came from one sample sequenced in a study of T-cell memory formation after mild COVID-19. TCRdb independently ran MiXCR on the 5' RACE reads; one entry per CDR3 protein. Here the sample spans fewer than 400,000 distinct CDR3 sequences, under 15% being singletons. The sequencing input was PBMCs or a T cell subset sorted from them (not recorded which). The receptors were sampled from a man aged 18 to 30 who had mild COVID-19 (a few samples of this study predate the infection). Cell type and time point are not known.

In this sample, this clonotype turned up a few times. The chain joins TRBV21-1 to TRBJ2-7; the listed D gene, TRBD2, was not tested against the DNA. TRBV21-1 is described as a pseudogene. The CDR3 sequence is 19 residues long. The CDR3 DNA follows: TGTGCCAGCAGCAAAGTCCCTAGCGGGGGGGCTCCATGCCCCTACGAGCAGTACGTC. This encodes CASSKVPSGGAPCPYEQYV.

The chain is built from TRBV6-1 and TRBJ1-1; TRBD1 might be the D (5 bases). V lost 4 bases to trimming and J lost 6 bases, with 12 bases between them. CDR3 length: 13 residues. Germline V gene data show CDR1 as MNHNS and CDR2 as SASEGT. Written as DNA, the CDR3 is TGTGCCAGCAGTGTGTCTGGGGGATCTGAAGCTTTCTTT. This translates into CASSVSGGSEAFF.

CDR3 nucleotide sequence: TGTGCCAGCAGCTTCCCACCGGACAGTGACGGACAGCCCCAGCATTTT. This gives the protein CASSFPPDSDGQPQHF. The chain carries TRBV11-2 and TRBJ1-5; D may be TRBD1 (6 bases). Trimming left V 3 bases short and J 7 bases short, with 19 bases between. CDR3 size: 16 residues. In germline, CDR1 is SGHAT, CDR2 FQNNGV.

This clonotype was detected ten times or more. The CDR3 sequence: CASSYRRPGGTDTQYF. CDR3 bases: TGTGCCAGCAGTTACCGGCGACCCGGGGGCACAGATACGCAGTATTTT. This chain uses TRBV6-2 or TRBV6-3 with TRBJ2-3, with D possibly being TRBD2 (5 bases). Trimming pared 2 bases from V and 1 base from J, leaving 13 bases between. CDR1 is MNHEY, CDR2 SVGEGT, per germline. CDR3 size: 16 residues.

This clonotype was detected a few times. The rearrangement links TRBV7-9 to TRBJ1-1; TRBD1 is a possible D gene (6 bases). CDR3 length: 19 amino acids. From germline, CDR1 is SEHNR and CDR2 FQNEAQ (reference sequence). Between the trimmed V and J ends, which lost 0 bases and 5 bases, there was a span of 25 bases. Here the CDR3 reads CASSLARADRSWVLTEAFF. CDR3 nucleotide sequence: TGTGCCAGCAGCTTAGCGCGGGCCGACAGGTCGTGGGTGTTAACTGAAGCTTTCTTT.

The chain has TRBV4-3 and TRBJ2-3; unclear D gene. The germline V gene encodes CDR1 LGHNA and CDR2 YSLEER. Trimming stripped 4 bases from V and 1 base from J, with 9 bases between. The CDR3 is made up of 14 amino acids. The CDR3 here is CASSPKLRTDTQYF. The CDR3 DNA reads TGCGCCAGCAGCCCTAAACTTCGCACAGATACGCAGTATTTT.

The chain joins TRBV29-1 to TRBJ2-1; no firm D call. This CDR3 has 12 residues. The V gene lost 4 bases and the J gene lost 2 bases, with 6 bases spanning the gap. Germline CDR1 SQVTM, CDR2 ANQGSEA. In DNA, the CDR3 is TGCAGCGTTGTAAGACCCTACAATGAGCAGTTCTTC. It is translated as CSVVRPYNEQFF.

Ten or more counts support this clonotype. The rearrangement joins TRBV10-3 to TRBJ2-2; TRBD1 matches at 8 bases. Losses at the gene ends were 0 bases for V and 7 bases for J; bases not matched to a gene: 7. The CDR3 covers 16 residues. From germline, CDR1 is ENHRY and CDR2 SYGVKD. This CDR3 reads CAISESMAGGGGELFF. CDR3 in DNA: TGTGCCATCAGTGAGTCGATGGCAGGGGGCGGCGGGGAGCTGTTTTTT.

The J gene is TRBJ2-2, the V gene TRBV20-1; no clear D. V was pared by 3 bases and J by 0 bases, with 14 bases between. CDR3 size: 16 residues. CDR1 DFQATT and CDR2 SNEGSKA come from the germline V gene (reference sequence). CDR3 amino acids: CSARQLVRPNTGELFF. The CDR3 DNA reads TGCAGTGCTAGGCAATTAGTGCGGCCGAACACCGGGGAGCTGTTTTTT.

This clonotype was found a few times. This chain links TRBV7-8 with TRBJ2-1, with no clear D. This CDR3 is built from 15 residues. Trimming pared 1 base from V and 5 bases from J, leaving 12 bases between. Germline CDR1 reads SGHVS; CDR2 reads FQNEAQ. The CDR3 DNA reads TGTGCCAGCAGCTTAGGCGTGAAGGGCCACAATGAGCAGTTCTTC. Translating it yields CASSLGVKGHNEQFF.

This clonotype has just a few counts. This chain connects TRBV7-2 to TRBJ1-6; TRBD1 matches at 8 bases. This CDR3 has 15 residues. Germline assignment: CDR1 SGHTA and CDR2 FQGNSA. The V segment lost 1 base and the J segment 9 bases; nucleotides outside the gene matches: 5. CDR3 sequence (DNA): TGTGCCAGCAGCTTAGAGGACAGGGTGGGTTCACCCCTCCACTTT. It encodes CASSLEDRVGSPLHF.

CDR3 protein: CASSPFDEQFF. The CDR3 DNA is TGTGCCAGCAGCCCCTTCGATGAGCAGTTCTTC. The chain is built from TRBV7-9 and TRBJ2-1; D not resolved. The ends were cut back, 5 bases at V and 8 bases at J, with 7 bases in the middle. The CDR3 covers 11 residues. In germline, CDR1 is SEHNR, CDR2 FQNEAQ (reference sequence).

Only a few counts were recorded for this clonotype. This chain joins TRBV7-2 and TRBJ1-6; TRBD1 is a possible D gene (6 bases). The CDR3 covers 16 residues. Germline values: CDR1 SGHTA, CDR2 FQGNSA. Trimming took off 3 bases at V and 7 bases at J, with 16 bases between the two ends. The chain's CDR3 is CASSLGGPGLNSPLHF. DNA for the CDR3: TGTGCCAGCAGCTTGGGGGGGCCGGGGTTAAATTCACCCCTCCACTTT.

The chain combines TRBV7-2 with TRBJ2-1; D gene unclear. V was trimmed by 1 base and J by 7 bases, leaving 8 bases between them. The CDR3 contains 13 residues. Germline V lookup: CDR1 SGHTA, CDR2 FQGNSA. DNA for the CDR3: TGTGCCAGCAGCTTAGTTGTCCGGAATGAGCAGTTCTTC. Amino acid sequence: CASSLVVRNEQFF.

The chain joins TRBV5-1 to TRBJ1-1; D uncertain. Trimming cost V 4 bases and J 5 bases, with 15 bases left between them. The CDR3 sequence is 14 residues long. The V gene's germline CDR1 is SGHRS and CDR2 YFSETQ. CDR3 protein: CASSQNPGITEAFF. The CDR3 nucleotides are TGCGCCAGCAGCCAGAATCCGGGGATTACTGAAGCTTTCTTT.

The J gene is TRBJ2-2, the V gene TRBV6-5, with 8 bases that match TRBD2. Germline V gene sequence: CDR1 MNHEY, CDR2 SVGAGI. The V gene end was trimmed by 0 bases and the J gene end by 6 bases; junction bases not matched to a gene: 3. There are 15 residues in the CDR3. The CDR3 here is CASSYSGLAPGELFF. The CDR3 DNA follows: TGTGCCAGCAGTTACTCTGGACTAGCCCCCGGGGAGCTGTTTTTT.

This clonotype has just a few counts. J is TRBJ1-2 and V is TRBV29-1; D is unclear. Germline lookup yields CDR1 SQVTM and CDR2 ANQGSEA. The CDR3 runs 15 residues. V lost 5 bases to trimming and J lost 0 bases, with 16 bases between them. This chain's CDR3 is CSVFIPDPANYGYTF. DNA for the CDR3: TGCAGCGTTTTTATCCCGGATCCAGCTAACTATGGCTACACCTTC.

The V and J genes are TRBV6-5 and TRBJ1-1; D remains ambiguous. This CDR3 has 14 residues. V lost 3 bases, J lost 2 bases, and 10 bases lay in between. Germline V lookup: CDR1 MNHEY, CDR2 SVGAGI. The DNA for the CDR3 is TGTGCCAGCAGTTATAGCGCAGAAAACACTGAAGCTTTCTTT. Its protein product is CASSYSAENTEAFF.

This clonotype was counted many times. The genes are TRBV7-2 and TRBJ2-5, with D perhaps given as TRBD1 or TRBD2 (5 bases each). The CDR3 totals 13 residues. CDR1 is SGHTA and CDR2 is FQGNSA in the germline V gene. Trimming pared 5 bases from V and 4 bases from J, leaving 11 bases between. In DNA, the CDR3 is TGTGCCAGCAGCCACGAGGGGCGAGAGACCCAGTACTTC. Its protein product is CASSHEGRETQYF. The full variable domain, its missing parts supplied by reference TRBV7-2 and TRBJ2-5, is GAGVSQSPSNKVTEKGKDVELRCDPISGHTALYWYRQSLGQGLEFLIYFQGNSAPDKSGLPSDRFSAERTGGSVSTLTIQRTQQEDSAVYLCASSHEGRETQYFGPGTRLLVL.

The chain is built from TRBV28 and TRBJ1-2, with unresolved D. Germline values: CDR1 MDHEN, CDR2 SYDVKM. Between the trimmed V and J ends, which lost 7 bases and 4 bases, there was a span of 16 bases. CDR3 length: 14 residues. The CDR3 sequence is CASISGRGVYGYTF. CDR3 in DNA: TGTGCCAGCATCTCCGGTCGGGGAGTCTATGGCTACACCTTC.